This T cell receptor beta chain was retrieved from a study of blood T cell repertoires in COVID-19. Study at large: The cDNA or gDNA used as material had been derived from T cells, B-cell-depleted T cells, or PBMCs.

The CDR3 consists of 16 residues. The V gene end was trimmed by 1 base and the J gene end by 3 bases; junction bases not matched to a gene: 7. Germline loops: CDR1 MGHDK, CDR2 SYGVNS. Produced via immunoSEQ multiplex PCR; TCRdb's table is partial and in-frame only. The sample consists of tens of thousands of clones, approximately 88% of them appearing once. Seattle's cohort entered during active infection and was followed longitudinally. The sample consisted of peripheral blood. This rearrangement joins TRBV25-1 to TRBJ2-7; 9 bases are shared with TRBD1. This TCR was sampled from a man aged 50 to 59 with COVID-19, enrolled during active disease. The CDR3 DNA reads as TGTGCCAGCAGTGAATTAGGGACAGGGAATTTCTACGAGCAGTACTTC. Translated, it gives CASSELGTGNFYEQYF.